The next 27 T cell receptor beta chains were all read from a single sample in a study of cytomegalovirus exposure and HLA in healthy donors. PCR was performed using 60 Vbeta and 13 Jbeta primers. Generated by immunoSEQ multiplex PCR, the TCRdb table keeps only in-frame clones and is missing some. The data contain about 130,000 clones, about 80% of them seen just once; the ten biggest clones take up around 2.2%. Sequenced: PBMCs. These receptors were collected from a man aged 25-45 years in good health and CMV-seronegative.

The CDR3 coding sequence is TGTGCCAGCAAACCCCTAGAGTCCAATGAGCAGTTCTTC. Residues: CASKPLESNEQFF. The chain links TRBV6-5 to TRBJ2-1; D is uncertain. This CDR3 is built from 13 residues. Germline V CDR1 and CDR2: MNHEY, SVGAGI. Trimming shortened V by 7 bases and J by 6 bases, and 13 bases separated the two germline ends.

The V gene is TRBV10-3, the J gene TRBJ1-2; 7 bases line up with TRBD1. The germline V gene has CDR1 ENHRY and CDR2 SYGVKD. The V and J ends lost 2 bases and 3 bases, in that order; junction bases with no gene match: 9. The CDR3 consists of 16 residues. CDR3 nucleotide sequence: TGTGCCATCAGTGAGGACAGGGAGCTGCCGTACTATGGCTACACCTTC. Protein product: CAISEDRELPYYGYTF.

CDR3 DNA: TGTGCCAGCTCACCAAGGCGACTAGCGGGAAATGAATACGAGCAGTACTTC. This codes for CASSPRRLAGNEYEQYF. The chain joins TRBV18 to TRBJ2-7, with TRBD2 identical over 11 bases. V lost 2 bases to trimming and J lost 4 bases; unmatched junction nucleotides: 10. CDR1 is KGHSH and CDR2 is LQKENI in the germline V gene. The CDR3 runs 17 residues.

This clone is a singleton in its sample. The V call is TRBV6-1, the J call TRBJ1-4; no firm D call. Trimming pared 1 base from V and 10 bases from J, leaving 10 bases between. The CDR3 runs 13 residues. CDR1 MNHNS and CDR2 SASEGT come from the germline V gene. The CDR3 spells CASSEGGRGKLFF. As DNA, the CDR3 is TGTGCCAGCAGTGAAGGGGGTCGGGGAAAACTGTTTTTT.

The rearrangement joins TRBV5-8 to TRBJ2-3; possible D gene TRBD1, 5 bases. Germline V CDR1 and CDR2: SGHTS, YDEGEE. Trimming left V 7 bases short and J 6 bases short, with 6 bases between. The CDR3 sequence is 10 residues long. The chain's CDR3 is CASGADTQYF. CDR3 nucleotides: TGTGCCAGCGGGGCCGATACGCAGTATTTT.

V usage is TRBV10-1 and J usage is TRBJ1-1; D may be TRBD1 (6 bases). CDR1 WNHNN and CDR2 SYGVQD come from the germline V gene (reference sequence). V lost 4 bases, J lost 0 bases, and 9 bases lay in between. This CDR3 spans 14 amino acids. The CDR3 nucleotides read TGCGCCAGCAGTGTGGACAGCATGAACACTGAAGCTTTCTTT. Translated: CASSVDSMNTEAFF.

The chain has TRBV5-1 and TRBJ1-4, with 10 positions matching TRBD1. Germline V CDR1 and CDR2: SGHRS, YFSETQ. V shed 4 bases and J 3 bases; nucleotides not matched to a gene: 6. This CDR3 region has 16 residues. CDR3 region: CASSTTGGEANEKLFF. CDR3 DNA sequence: TGCGCCAGCAGCACGACAGGGGGCGAGGCTAATGAAAAACTGTTTTTT.

The CDR3 coding sequence is TGTGCCAGCAGCTTAGATCCCCTGCGTACGAACACTGAAGCTTTCTTT. Protein product: CASSLDPLRTNTEAFF. The genes are TRBV7-2 and TRBJ1-1; unclear D gene. Trimming pared 1 base from V and 1 base from J, leaving 13 bases between. The CDR3 runs to 16 residues. Germline V CDR1 and CDR2: SGHTA, FQGNSA. The full variable domain, in which reference TRBV7-2 and TRBJ1-1 provide the parts outside the CDR3, is GAGVSQSPSNKVTEKGKDVELRCDPISGHTALYWYRQSLGQGLEFLIYFQGNSAPDKSGLPSDRFSAERTGGSVSTLTIQRTQQEDSAVYLCASSLDPLRTNTEAFFGQGTRLTVV.

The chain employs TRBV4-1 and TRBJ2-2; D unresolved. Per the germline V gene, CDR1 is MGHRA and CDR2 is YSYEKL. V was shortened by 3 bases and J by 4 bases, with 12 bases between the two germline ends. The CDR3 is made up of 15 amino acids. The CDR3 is CASSHQRHPTGELFF. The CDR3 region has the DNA TGCGCCAGCAGCCACCAGAGACACCCCACCGGGGAGCTGTTTTTT.

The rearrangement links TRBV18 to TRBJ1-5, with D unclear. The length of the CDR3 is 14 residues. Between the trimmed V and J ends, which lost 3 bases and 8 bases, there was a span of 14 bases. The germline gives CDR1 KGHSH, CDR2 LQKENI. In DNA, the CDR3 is TGTGCCAGCTCACCGGCGGGTCTTCATGAGCCCCAGCATTTT. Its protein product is CASSPAGLHEPQHF.

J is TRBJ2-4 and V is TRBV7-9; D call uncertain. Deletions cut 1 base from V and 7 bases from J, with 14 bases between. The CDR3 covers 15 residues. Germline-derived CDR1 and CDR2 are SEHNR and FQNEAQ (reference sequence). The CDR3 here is CASSLVLEWINIQYF. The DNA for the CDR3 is TGTGCCAGCAGCTTAGTTCTGGAGTGGATCAACATTCAGTACTTC.

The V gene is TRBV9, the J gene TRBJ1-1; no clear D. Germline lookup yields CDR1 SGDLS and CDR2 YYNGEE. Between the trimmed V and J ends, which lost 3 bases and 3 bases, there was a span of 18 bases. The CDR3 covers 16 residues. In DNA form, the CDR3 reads TGTGCCAGCAGCGCGGAGGATAGGGTGTGGGACACTGAAGCTTTCTTT. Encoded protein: CASSAEDRVWDTEAFF.

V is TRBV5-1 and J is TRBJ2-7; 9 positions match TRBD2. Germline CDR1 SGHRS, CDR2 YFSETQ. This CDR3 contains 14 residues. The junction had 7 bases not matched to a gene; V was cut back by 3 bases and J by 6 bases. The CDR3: CASSSAGGVREQYF. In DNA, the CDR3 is TGCGCCAGCAGCTCTGCGGGAGGGGTTCGCGAGCAGTACTTC.

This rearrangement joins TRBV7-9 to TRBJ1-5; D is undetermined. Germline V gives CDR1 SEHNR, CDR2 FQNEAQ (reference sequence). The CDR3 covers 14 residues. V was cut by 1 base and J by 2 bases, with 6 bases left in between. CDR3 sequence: CASSLEAGNQPQHF. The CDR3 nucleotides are TGTGCCAGCAGCTTAGAGGCGGGCAATCAGCCCCAGCATTTT.

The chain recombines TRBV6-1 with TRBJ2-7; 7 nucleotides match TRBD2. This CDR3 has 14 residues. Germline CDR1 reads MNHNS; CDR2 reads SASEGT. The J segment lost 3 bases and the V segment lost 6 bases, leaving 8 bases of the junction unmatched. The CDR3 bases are TGTGCCAGCAGAAGGGACTACACGATCTACGAGCAGTACTTC. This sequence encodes CASRRDYTIYEQYF.

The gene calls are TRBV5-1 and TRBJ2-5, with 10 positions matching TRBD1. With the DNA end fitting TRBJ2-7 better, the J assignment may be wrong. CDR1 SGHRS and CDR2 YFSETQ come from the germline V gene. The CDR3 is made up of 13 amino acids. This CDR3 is CASSYRDRGEQYF. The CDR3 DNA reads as TGCGCCAGCAGCTACCGGGACAGGGGCGAGCAGTACTTC.

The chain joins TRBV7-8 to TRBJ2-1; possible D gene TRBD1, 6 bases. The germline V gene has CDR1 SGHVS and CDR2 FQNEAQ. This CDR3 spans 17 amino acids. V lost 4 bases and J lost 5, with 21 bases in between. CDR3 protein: CASSSQSWDTEHNEQFF. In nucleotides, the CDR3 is TGTGCCAGCAGCTCCCAATCATGGGACACGGAACACAATGAGCAGTTCTTC.

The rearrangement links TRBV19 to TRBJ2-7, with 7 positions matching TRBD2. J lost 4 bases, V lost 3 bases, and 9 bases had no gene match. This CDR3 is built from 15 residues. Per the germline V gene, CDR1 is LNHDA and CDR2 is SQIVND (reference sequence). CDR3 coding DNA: TGTGCCAGTAGTATTAGTTCTAGCGGTCGATACGAGCAGTACTTC. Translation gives CASSISSSGRYEQYF.

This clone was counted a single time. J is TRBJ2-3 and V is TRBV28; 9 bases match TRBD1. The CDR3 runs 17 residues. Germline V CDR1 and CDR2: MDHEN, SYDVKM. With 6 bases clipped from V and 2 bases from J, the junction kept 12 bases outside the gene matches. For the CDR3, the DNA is TGTGCCAGCAGACCCCTTGTCGACAGGGGGTACACAGATACGCAGTATTTT. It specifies CASRPLVDRGYTDTQYF.

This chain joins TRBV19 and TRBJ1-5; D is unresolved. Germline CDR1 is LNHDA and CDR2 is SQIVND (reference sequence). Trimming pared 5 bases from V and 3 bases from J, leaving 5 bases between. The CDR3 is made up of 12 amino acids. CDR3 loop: CASSHYNQPQHF. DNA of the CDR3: TGTGCCAGTAGTCACTACAATCAGCCCCAGCATTTT.

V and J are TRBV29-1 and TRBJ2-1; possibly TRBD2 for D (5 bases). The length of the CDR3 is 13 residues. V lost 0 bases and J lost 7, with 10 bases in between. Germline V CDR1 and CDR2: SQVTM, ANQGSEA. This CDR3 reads CSVEEGLNNEQFF. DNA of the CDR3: TGCAGCGTTGAAGAAGGACTGAATAATGAGCAGTTCTTC.

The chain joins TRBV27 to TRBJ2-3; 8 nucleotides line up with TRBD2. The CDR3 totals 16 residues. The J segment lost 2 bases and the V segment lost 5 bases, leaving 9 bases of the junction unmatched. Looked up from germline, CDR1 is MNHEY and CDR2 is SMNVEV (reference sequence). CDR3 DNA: TGTGCCAGCAGTCCATACGTAGCGGGGCTCACAGATACGCAGTATTTT. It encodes CASSPYVAGLTDTQYF.

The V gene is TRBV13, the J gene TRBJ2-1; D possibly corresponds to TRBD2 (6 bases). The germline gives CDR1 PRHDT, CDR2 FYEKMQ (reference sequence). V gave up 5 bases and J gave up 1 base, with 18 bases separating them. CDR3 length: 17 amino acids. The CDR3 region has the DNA TGTGCCAGCAGCCCCCTCCTGACTAGGGGATCCTACAATGAGCAGTTCTTC. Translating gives CASSPLLTRGSYNEQFF.

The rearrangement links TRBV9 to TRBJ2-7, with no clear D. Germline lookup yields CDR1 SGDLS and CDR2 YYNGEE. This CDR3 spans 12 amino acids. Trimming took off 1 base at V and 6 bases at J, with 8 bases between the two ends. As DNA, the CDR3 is TGTGCCAGCAGCGTAAATAGTGGCGAGCAGTACTTC. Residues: CASSVNSGEQYF.

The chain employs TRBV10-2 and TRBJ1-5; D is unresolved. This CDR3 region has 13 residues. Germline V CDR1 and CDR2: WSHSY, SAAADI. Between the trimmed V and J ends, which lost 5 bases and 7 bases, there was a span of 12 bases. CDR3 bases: TGCGCCAGCAGTTCTGCAGGTCGCCAGCCCCAGCATTTT. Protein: CASSSAGRQPQHF.

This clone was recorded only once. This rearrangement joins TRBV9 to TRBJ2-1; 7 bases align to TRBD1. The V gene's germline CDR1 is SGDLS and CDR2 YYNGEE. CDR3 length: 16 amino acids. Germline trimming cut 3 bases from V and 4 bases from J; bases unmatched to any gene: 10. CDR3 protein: CASSAWGQLSYNEQFF. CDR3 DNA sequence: TGTGCCAGCAGCGCGTGGGGACAGTTAAGTTACAATGAGCAGTTCTTC.

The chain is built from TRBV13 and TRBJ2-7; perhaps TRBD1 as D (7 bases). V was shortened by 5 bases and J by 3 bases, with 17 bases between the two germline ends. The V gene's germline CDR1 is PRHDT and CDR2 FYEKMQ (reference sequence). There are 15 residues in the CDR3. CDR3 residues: CASSPRGGGYYEQYF. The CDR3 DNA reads TGTGCCAGCAGCCCCCGAGGAGGGGGCTACTACGAGCAGTACTTC.